This T cell receptor beta chain was identified in a study of OX40 agonist ivuxolimab in advanced cancers. As concerns this clone: Its cognate antigen is unknown.

Germline values: CDR1 SGHTS, CDR2 YDEGEE. V was pared by 4 bases and J by 5 bases, with 15 bases between. The CDR3 contains 14 residues. Study observations and caveats: Some nonresponders likewise displayed low normalized T-cell clonal expansion. Antigen specificity remained undetermined for the expanded peripheral T cells.

Repertoires were generated with immunoSEQ multiplex PCR, while TCRdb's copy carries only in-frame clones and drops some. The sample includes just under 65,000 clones, 81% of them seen just once. This sequence joins TRBV5-8 and TRBJ2-5, with D possibly being TRBD1 (7 bases). The sequence derives from an adult with an advanced solid tumor such as melanoma, head and neck, liver or kidney cancer. Specimen: CD4+ or CD8+ T cells sorted from blood, collected in a trial of the OX40 agonist ivuxolimab. CDR3 sequence: CASSRGTAGETQYF. CDR3 in DNA: TGTGCCAGCAGCCGCGGGACAGCAGGGGAGACCCAGTACTTC. The whole variable domain, filled in from reference TRBV5-8 and TRBJ2-5, reads EAGVTQSPTHLIKTRGQQATLRCSPISGHTSVYWYQQALGLGLQFLLWYDEGEERNRGNFPPRFSGRQFPNYSSELNVNALELEDSALYLCASSRGTAGETQYFGPGTRLLVL.